This TCR beta chain was obtained from a study of shared clonotypes between healthy human individuals. Study-wide results and caveats: All-four-donor shared clonotypes had higher generation probabilities than non-shared clonotypes did.

In this sample, this clone turned up once. As yet, its antigen is unknown. Each subset's genomic DNA was split evenly across several immunoSEQ plates. Clones were read by immunoSEQ multiplex PCR, and TCRdb kept only the in-frame ones, dropping some. Here the sample spans roughly 2,000,000 clones, less than 95% being singletons. This CDR3 comprises 17 residues. The V and J ends lost 2 bases and 2 bases, in that order; junction bases with no gene match: 8. In germline, CDR1 is SGHTA, CDR2 FQGTGA. Naive-designated CD8 cells lacked CD45RO, were positively enriched for CCR7, and omitted terminally differentiated effector memory CD45RA+ cells.

Material: naive CD8+ T cells sorted from blood. The rearrangement links TRBV7-3 to TRBJ2-3; 9 nucleotides line up with TRBD1. This TCR came from a young man in good health. The CDR3 sequence: CASSLDVDRGNTDTQYF. Here the CDR3 DNA reads TGTGCCAGCAGCTTAGACGTAGACAGGGGGAACACAGATACGCAGTATTTT.